The 2 T cell receptor beta chains in this list originate from one sample, sequenced in a study of cytomegalovirus exposure and HLA in healthy donors (dated by TCRdb to the late 2010s). The method was the immunoSEQ multiplex PCR assay. For the multiplex PCR, a mixture combining 60 forward primers for TCR Vbeta segments and 13 reverse primers for TCR Jbeta segments was used. This immuneACCESS table, as held by TCRdb, lists in-frame sequences with V and J called but not all clones. Of the missing ones, under half trace to an unresolved V gene in checked studies; the others have no known cause. This sample gives some 200,000 clones in total; around 73% of them show up just once. The ten biggest clones cover about 2.7% of the sample. Source material: PBMCs. These receptor sequences come from a woman aged 25 to 39 in good health and CMV-seronegative.

This clone was observed a few times. The CDR3 sequence is CASSSPPGTGARGGYGYTF. CDR3 nucleotides: TGTGCCAGCAGCTCTCCCCCCGGGACAGGGGCCCGTGGTGGCTATGGCTACACCTTC. The chain is built from TRBV7-2 and TRBJ1-2, with TRBD1 identical over 10 bases. The CDR3 is 19 residues long. V lost 4 bases, J lost 4 bases, and 18 bases stayed unmatched. CDR1 and CDR2 (germline): SGHTA, FQGNSA.

In this sample, this clone turned up once. The V and J genes are TRBV4-1 and TRBJ1-1; 7 nucleotides line up with TRBD1. Per germline, CDR1 MGHRA and CDR2 YSYEKL. The V segment lost 4 bases and the J segment 6 bases; nucleotides outside the gene matches: 5. The CDR3 covers 13 residues. The CDR3 sequence: CASSREGASEAFF. Written as DNA, the CDR3 is TGCGCCAGCAGCCGAGAGGGGGCTTCTGAAGCTTTCTTT.